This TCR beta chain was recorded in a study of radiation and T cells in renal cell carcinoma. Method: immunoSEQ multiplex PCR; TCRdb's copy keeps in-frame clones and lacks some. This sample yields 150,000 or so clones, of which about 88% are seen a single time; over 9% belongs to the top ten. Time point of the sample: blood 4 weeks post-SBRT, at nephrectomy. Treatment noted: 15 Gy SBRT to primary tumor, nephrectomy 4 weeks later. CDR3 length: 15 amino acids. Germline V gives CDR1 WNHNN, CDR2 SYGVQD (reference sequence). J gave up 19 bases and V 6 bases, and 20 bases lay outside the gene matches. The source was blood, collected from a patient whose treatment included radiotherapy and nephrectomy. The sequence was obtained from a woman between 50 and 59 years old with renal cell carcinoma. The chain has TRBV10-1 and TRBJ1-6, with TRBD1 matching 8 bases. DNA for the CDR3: TGCGCCAGCAGGAGAAAAAATTCCCGACAGGACAGGGTACACTTT. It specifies CASRRKNSRQDRVHF.